This T cell receptor beta chain stems from a study of cytomegalovirus exposure and HLA in healthy donors. The PCR made use of 60 Vbeta and 13 Jbeta primers. The method was immunoSEQ multiplex PCR; TCRdb's version includes in-frame clones alone and lacks a portion of them. This sample yields 200,000 or so clones, of which about 83% are seen a single time; about 5.6% belongs to the top ten. V shed 8 bases and J shed 5 bases, with 19 bases lying between them. The CDR3 is 15 amino acids. Germline V gives CDR1 MNHNS, CDR2 SASEGT. This TCR derives from a woman in her twenties or thirties in good health and CMV-seropositive. The chain combines TRBV6-1 with TRBJ2-1; possible D gene TRBD2, 5 bases. Material: PBMCs. CDR3 in amino acids: CASEVLRLANNEQFF. CDR3 sequence (DNA): TGTGCCAGCGAAGTCCTCCGCCTAGCCAACAATGAGCAGTTCTTC.